Listed below are T cell receptor beta chains from one sample, sequenced in a study of CD8 T cells in Susac syndrome. TCRdb reprocessed the immunoSEQ multiplex PCR reads via MiXCR and lists one record per CDR3 protein. In the table there are 77,000 or so distinct CDR3 sequences, about 95% of which are singletons. Input material: CD8+ T cells from PBMCs. The receptors derive from a human donor with multiple sclerosis. Each CDR3 is given with its conserved first and last residue. Each record gives: D gene, J gene, V gene, clone size, CDR3 protein, CDR3 DNA. The D gene is left open where the match is weak. Part of the rows lack a size; the others show once, few, many or a class for expanded clones.

>TRBD1|TRBJ1-2|TRBV29-1|few
CSVPGTGIGYTF
TGCAGCGTTCCCGGGACAGGGATTGGCTATACCTTC
>TRBD2|TRBJ2-2|TRBV9|NA
CASSVVSSGRIVAGELFF
TGTGCCAGCAGCGTAGTTAGTAGCGGGAGAATTGTAGCCGGGGAGCTGTTTTTT
>NA|TRBJ2-1|TRBV5-4|NA
CASSSERAGQFF
TGTGCCAGCAGCTCGGAGAGGGCCGGGCAGTTCTTC
>NA|TRBJ2-5|TRBV19|NA
CASSFTREFEETQYF
TGTGCCAGTAGTTTCACCCGGGAGTTTGAAGAGACCCAGTACTTC
>TRBD1|TRBJ1-1|TRBV19|NA
CASTRAGGYSTEAFF
TGTGCCAGTACCCGGGCAGGGGGCTACAGCACTGAAGCTTTCTTT
>NA|TRBJ1-2|TRBV19|NA
CATTEGYGYTF
TGTGCCACCACAGAGGGGTATGGCTACACCTTC
>TRBD1|TRBJ1-1|TRBV3-1|NA
CASSQEWGQGKAFF
TGTGCCAGCAGCCAAGAGTGGGGACAGGGCAAGGCTTTCTTT
>TRBD1|TRBJ1-5|TRBV30|NA
CAWVQGDRVQPQHF
TGTGCCTGGGTTCAAGGAGACAGGGTCCAGCCCCAGCATTTT
>TRBD2|TRBJ2-5|TRBV13|NA
CASSHGTSGYQETQYF
TGTGCCAGCAGCCACGGGACTAGCGGCTACCAAGAGACCCAGTACTTC
>TRBD1|TRBJ1-2|TRBV6-5|NA
CASSYAQDRGRNGYTF
TGTGCCAGCAGTTACGCCCAGGACAGGGGGCGGAATGGCTACACCTTC
>NA|TRBJ2-7|TRBV10-3|NA
CAIAEDSYEQYF
TGTGCCATCGCCGAGGACAGCTACGAGCAGTACTTC
>TRBD1|TRBJ2-6|TRBV19|NA
CASSISTGGAGANVLTF
TGTGCCAGTAGTATAAGCACAGGGGGCGCAGGGGCCAACGTCCTGACTTTC
>NA|TRBJ2-2|TRBV12-3/TRBV12-4|NA
CASSFLSTGELFF
TGTGCCAGCAGTTTTTTATCAACCGGGGAGCTGTTTTTT
>NA|TRBJ2-5|TRBV9|NA
CASSVGVEETQYF
TGTGCCAGCAGCGTAGGAGTAGAAGAGACCCAGTACTTC
>NA|TRBJ2-4|TRBV7-8|NA
CASHGASTPSAKNIQYF
TGTGCCAGCCATGGGGCTAGCACACCGTCGGCCAAAAACATTCAGTACTTC
>NA|TRBJ2-7|TRBV28|NA
CASSLSTLAVYEQYF
TGTGCCAGCAGTTTATCTACCCTAGCAGTATACGAGCAGTACTTC
>TRBD2|TRBJ2-3|TRBV3-1|few
CASSPGLGLAQYF
TGTGCCAGCAGTCCCGGACTGGGACTAGCGCAGTATTTT
>NA|TRBJ1-5|TRBV15|NA
CATSRGDQPQHF
TGTGCCACCAGCAGAGGGGATCAGCCCCAGCATTTT
>NA|TRBJ1-5|TRBV4-2|NA
CASSHGSNQPQHF
TGTGCCAGCAGCCACGGGAGCAATCAGCCCCAGCATTTT
>NA|TRBJ1-2|TRBV6-5|NA
CASSYGQGVNYGYTF
TGTGCCAGCAGTTACGGGCAGGGCGTAAACTATGGCTACACCTTC
>TRBD2|TRBJ2-2|TRBV27|NA
CASSLQPAGAAGELFF
TGTGCCAGCAGTTTACAACCAGCGGGAGCGGCCGGGGAGCTGTTTTTT